The rows below give T cell receptor beta chains drawn from one sample of a study of T cell responses to AZD1222 COVID-19 vaccine. Here immunoSEQ multiplex PCR was the method, and the copy in TCRdb shows in-frame clones only, minus some. The sample carries roughly 150,000 clones, just under 95% recorded once. The material was peripheral blood, obtained on day 0 of AZD1222 vaccination. The source of these receptors is an adult in good health. The CDR3 runs from the conserved cysteine through the conserved F or W. Fields, in order: J gene, V gene, D gene, CDR3 length, clone size, CDR3 DNA, CDR3 protein. The D gene is left open where the match is weak. A row's size may be missing; if present it is once, few, many or a size class.

TRBJ1-1,TRBV19,.,12,.,TGTGCCAGTAGTCCCTCGACAGGAGAAGCTTTCTTT,CASSPSTGEAFF
TRBJ2-7,TRBV21-1,.,9,.,TGTGCCAGCAGCATTGGACAGCACTTC,CASSIGQHF
TRBJ1-1,TRBV11-1,.,13,.,TGTGCCAGCAGCCCTTTTGTCGGGGCTGAAGCTTTCTTT,CASSPFVGAEAFF
TRBJ2-1,TRBV28,.,17,.,TGTGCCAGCAGTGAAGAGGGGGGGACTATAAGTCTGAATGAGCAGTTCTTC,CASSEEGGTISLNEQFF
TRBJ2-1,TRBV9,TRBD2,16,once,TGTGCCAGCAGCCCCGGGACTAGCGGGCGCTACAATGAGCAGTTCTTC,CASSPGTSGRYNEQFF
TRBJ1-6,TRBV27,TRBD1,19,.,TGTGCCAGCAGTTTGTCGATTATCGCGACAGGGATGGATTCACCCCTCCTCCACTTT,CASSLSIIATGMDSPLLHF
TRBJ1-1,TRBV10-1,.,13,.,TGCGCCAGCCGGGCGTCGGGGCTTACTGAAGCTTTCTTT,CASRASGLTEAFF
TRBJ1-1,TRBV28,.,14,few,TGTGCCAGCAGTTTAGCTGCTATGAACACTGAAGCTTTCTTT,CASSLAAMNTEAFF
TRBJ2-7,TRBV6-2/TRBV6-3,TRBD1,21,.,TGTGCCAGCAGCTCCTACACAAGACAGGGGGGGAGACTGCGGGGCCCCTACGAGCAGTACTTC,CASSSYTRQGGRLRGPYEQYF
TRBJ2-7,TRBV30,TRBD2,15,once,TGTGCCTGGACAGTTGGGCTAGCGGGAGTCTACGAGCAGTACTTC,CAWTVGLAGVYEQYF
TRBJ1-2,TRBV4-1,TRBD1,18,.,TGCGCCAGCAGCTCTCATGGCCGGGACAGGGGGATCCCCCCAAGCTACACCTTC,CASSSHGRDRGIPPSYTF
TRBJ2-3,TRBV5-1,.,12,.,TGCGCCAGCAGCTCCTCTGTAGATACGCAGTATTTT,CASSSSVDTQYF
TRBJ1-1,TRBV4-3,.,14,.,TGCGCCAGCAGCCAAGAGTCTGAAAACACTGAAGCTTTCTTT,CASSQESENTEAFF
TRBJ2-3,TRBV7-3,.,14,.,TGTGCCAGCAGCTTAATCGGGGGCCAGGATACGCAGTATTTT,CASSLIGGQDTQYF
TRBJ1-1,TRBV5-4,TRBD1,16,.,TGTGCCAGCAGACCGACAGGGGGCGCAGGGGACACTGAAGCTTTCTTT,CASRPTGGAGDTEAFF
TRBJ1-1,TRBV10-3,.,14,.,TGTGCCATCAGTGAGTTAAGGGCCCAAACTGAAGCTTTCTTT,CAISELRAQTEAFF
TRBJ1-2,TRBV28,.,17,.,TGTGCCAGCAGCCCCCCCGGGACACAAGGGGACTCCTATGGCTACACCTTC,CASSPPGTQGDSYGYTF
TRBJ2-2,TRBV18,.,12,.,TGTGCCAGCTCACCAGGGACCGGGGAGCTGTTTTTT,CASSPGTGELFF
TRBJ2-1,TRBV29-1,TRBD2,16,.,TGCAGCGTTGTGGGGACTAGCGGGAGCTCCTACAATGAGCAGTTCTTC,CSVVGTSGSSYNEQFF
TRBJ1-2,TRBV2,TRBD1,17,.,TGTGCCAGCAGCCGTTATCTAGGGGGACAGGCAAAGTATGGCTACACCTTC,CASSRYLGGQAKYGYTF
TRBJ1-4,TRBV9,.,16,.,TGTGCCAGCAGACCCCGGAGGGACGCAACTAATGAAAAACTGTTTTTT,CASRPRRDATNEKLFF
TRBJ1-1,TRBV7-9,.,15,.,TGTGCCAGCAGCCTAGGGGTGGGCTTGAACACTGAAGCTTTCTTT,CASSLGVGLNTEAFF
TRBJ2-1,TRBV5-8,.,14,.,TGTGCCAGCAGCATCCGGTCTTGGGGGGATGAGCAGTTCTTC,CASSIRSWGDEQFF
TRBJ1-1,TRBV28,.,18,.,TGTGCCAGCAGTTCCCTCAACCTCAGGGCCCAAAAGGACACTGAAGCTTTCTTT,CASSSLNLRAQKDTEAFF
TRBJ2-5,TRBV28,.,13,.,TGTGCCAGCAGTTTCGGGACCCAAGAGACCCAGTACTTC,CASSFGTQETQYF
TRBJ2-7,TRBV28,.,15,.,TGTGCCAGCATCACTGCCAAAGAACAGGGCTACGAGCAGTACTTC,CASITAKEQGYEQYF
TRBJ2-5,TRBV14,.,13,.,TGTGCCAGCAGCCTTAGATTAGTCGAGACCCAGTACTTC,CASSLRLVETQYF